These 3 T cell receptor beta chains share one sample of origin, sequenced in a study of long-term antiretroviral therapy in people with HIV. The assay, immunoSEQ v3.0, was run at survey level. The protocol was immunoSEQ multiplex PCR, while the TCRdb copy is restricted to in-frame clones and leaves out a portion. This table has under 45,000 clones, 83% appearing once. The sequencing here drew on unsorted PBMCs, taken 1 year after starting antiretroviral therapy. These receptors came from a man aged 18 to 30 with HIV.

This sequence joins TRBV28 and TRBJ2-3; TRBD1 matches 9 bases. This CDR3 comprises 14 residues. The V gene's germline CDR1 is MDHEN and CDR2 SYDVKM. Trimming cost V 5 bases and J 3 bases; bases outside gene matches: 3. The DNA of the CDR3 is TGTGCCAGCAGTGGACAGGGGTATACAGATACGCAGTATTTT. Its translation is CASSGQGYTDTQYF.

The chain couples TRBV27 to TRBJ1-4; tentatively, D is TRBD1 (5 bases). The CDR3 has 12 amino acids. V was cut by 5 bases and J by 13 bases, with 14 bases left in between. Germline CDR1 is MNHEY and CDR2 is SMNVEV (reference sequence). The CDR3 sequence is CASSPHPGTLFF. DNA for the CDR3: TGTGCCAGCAGTCCTCACCCAGGGACACTGTTTTTT.

The rearrangement links TRBV5-4 to TRBJ2-7; maybe TRBD1 (7 bases). The ends were cut back, 3 bases at V and 2 bases at J, with 15 bases in the middle. Germline V gene sequence: CDR1 SGHNT, CDR2 YYREEE (reference sequence). The CDR3 totals 15 residues. This chain's CDR3 is CASSSGGFGPYEQYF. For the CDR3, the DNA is TGTGCCAGCAGCTCAGGGGGGTTCGGTCCCTACGAGCAGTACTTC.